This T cell receptor beta chain was captured by sequencing in a study of blood T cell repertoires in COVID-19 (dated by TCRdb to about 2020). For the wider study: Collaborator samples came from the United States, Italy and Spain and covered acute and convalescent phases of COVID-19. The samples were drawn from the first 160 participants of the ongoing ImmuneRACE study and from 1,254 subjects provided by 6 global collaborators. The material from the prospective study consisted of cDNA or gDNA derived from T cells, B-cell-depleted T cells, or PBMCs. Sample metadata almost always included a de-identified subject ID, COVID-19 status, age in years and sex. The dataset comprised deeply sampled blood TCRbeta repertoires from subjects exposed to, actively infected with, or recovered from COVID-19. Where available, HLA class I and class II types were taken from metadata supplied by the sample provider and were not determined by assay-based typing. The repertoires were made available in a free public database intended to serve as a resource for research on the immune response to SARS-CoV-2.

Including cysteine and phenylalanine, the CDR3 has 17 amino acids. Just the 51-base CDR3 DNA is kept, in frame starting at base 1. At the junction V is shortened by 0 bases and J by 2 bases, with 17 bases in between. The germline V gene provides CDR1 SGHTA and CDR2 FQGNSA. Note on this clone: Its antigen remains unidentified. No quality values exist for individual bases; no much larger clone is one base distant.

Collaborating institutions collected whole blood in K2EDTA tubes following their own protocols. For TCRbeta analysis, collaborators shipped samples in one of three forms: frozen whole blood, isolated PBMCs, or DNA extracted from either of those sample types. Overall results and qualifications from the work: How much clinical and demographic metadata was included differed by source and by participant, and the metadata was provided uncurated.

TCRbeta CDR3 regions were amplified from genomic DNA using the immunoSEQ Assay, a bias-controlled multiplex PCR. In the authors' own workflow: The number of nucleated cells in each sample was estimated from the amplification of reference gene primers within the assay. To quantify the absolute abundance of each unique TCRbeta CDR3 rearrangement, sequence reads were collapsed and filtered. For each sample, productive Simpson clonality was calculated as the square root of Simpson's diversity index over productive rearrangements. TCRdb stores this immuneACCESS table with in-frame sequences only. Part of the clones is absent; in the studies checked, under half of the shortfall reflects unresolved V genes, and no reason is known for the rest. D and trimming come from the DNA, and the V and J calls and clone size come from that table. The sample contains about 300,000 clones, 65% to 90% of them found a single time. The ten top clones hold about an eighth of the sample.

The clonotype was recovered from a human donor in a cohort sampled during active COVID-19. In this chain, TRBV7-2 is recombined with TRBJ2-7; matching of 5 bases hints at TRBD2 as the D gene. Sample: peripheral blood. The nucleotide sequence is given as TGTGCCAGCAGCTTAGCAGGCAGCTCAACGAGGGCCTACGAGCAGTACTTC. The encoded protein is CASSLAGSSTRAYEQYF.